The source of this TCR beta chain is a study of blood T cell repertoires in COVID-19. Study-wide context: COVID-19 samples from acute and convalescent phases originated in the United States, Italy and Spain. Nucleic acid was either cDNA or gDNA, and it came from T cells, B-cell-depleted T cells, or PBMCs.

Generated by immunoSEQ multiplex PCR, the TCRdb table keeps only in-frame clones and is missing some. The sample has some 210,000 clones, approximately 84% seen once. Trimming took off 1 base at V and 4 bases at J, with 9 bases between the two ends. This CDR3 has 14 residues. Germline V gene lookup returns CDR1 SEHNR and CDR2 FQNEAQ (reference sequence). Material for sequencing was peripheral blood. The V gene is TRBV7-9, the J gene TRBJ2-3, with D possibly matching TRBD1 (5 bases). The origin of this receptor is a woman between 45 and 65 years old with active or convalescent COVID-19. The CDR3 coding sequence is TGTGCCAGCAGCTTAGACAGGATCGCAGATACGCAGTATTTT. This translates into CASSLDRIADTQYF.